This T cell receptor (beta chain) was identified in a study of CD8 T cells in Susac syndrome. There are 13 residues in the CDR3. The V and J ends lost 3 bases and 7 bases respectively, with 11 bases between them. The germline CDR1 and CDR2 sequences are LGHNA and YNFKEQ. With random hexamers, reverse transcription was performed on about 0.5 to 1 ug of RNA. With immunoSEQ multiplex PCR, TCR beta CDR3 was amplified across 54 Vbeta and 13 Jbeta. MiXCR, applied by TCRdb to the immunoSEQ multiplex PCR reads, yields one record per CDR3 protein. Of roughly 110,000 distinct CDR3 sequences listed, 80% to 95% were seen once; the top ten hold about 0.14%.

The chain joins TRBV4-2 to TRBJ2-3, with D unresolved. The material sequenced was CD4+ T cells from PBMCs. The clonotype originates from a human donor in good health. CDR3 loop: CASSQPDANTQYF. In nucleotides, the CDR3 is TGTGCCAGCAGCCAGCCGGACGCGAATACGCAGTATTTT.